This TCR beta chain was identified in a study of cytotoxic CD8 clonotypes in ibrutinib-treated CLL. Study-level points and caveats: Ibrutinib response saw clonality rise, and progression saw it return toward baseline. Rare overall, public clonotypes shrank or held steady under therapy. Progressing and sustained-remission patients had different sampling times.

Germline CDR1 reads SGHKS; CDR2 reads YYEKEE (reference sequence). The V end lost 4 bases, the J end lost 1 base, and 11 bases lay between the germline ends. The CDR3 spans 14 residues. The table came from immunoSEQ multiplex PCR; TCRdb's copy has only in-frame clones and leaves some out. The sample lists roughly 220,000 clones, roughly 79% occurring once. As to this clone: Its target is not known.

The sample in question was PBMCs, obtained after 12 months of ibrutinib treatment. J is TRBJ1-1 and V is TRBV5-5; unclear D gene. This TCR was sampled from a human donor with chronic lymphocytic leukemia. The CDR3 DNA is TGTGCCAGCAGCCCCGGACGGGGGAACACTGAAGCTTTCTTT. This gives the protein CASSPGRGNTEAFF.